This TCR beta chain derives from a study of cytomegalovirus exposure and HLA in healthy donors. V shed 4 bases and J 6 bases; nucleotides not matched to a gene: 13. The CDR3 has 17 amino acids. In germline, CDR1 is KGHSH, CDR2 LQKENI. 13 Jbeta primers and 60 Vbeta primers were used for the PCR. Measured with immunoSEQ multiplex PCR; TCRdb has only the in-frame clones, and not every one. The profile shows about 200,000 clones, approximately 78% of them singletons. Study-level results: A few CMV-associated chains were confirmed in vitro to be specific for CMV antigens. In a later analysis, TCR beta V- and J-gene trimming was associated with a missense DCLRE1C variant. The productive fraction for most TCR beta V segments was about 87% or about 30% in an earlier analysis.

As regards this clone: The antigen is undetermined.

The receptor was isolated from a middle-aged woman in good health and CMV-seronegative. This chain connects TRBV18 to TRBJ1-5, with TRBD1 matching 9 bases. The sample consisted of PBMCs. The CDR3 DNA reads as TGTGCCAGCTCACAAGGGGTATCTGGACAGGGGACTCAGCCCCAGCATTTT. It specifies CASSQGVSGQGTQPQHF. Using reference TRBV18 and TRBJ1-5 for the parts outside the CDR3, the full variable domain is NAGVMQNPRHLVRRRGQEARLRCSPMKGHSHVYWYRQLPEEGLKFMVYLQKENIIDESGMPKERFSAEFPKEGPSILRIQQVVRGDSAAYFCASSQGVSGQGTQPQHFGDGTRLSIL.